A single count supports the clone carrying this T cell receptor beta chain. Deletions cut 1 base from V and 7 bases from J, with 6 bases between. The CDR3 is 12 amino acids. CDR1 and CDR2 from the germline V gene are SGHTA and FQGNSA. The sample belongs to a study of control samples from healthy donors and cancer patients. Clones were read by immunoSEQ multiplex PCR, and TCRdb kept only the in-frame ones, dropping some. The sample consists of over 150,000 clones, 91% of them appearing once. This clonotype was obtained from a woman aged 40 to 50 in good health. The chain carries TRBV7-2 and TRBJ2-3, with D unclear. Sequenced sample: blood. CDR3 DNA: TGTGCCAGCAGCTTAGATCTGTATACGCAGTATTTT. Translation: CASSLDLYTQYF.